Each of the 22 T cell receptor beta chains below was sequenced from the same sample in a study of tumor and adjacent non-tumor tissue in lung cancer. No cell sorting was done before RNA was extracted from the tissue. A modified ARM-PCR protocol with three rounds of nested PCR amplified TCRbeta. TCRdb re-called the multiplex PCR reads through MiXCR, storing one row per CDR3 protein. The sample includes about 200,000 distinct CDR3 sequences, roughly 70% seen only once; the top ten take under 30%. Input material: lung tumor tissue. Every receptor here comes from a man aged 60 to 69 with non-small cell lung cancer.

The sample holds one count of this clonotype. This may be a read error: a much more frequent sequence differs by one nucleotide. As DNA, the CDR3 is TGCGCCAGCGGTCCCGACAGGCAAGAGACCCAGTACTTC. Translated, it gives CASGPDRQETQYF. This sequence joins TRBV10-1 and TRBJ2-5, with D perhaps TRBD1 (6 bases). The germline gives CDR1 WNHNN, CDR2 SYGVQD (reference sequence). There are 13 residues in the CDR3. The germline V and J ends were trimmed by 8 bases and 2 bases, with 12 bases remaining between them.

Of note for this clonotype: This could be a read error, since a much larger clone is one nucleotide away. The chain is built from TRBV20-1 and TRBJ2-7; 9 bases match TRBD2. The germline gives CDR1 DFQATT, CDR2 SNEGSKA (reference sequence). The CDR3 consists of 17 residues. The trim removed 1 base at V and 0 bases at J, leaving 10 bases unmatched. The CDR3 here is CSARAPSSGGISYEQYF. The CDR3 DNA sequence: TGCAGTGCTAGAGCTCCGAGTAGCGGGGGCATCTCCTACGAGCAGTACTTC.

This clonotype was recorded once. Written as DNA, the CDR3 is TGTGCCAGCAGTCCCCCACCAGGATACCCCTGCGAGCAGTACTTC. Its translation is CASSPPPGYPCEQYF. The V gene is TRBV12-3 or TRBV12-4, the J gene TRBJ2-7; D call uncertain. Trimming stripped 5 bases from V and 6 bases from J, with 20 bases between. The CDR3 extends over 15 amino acids.

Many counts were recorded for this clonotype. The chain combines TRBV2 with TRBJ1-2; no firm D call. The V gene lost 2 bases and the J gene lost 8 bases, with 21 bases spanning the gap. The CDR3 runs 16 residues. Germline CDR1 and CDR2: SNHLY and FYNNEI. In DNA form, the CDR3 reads TGTGCCAGCAGTGAAACCCGGGCCAGTTCCCAAGGGGGCTACACCTTC. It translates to CASSETRASSQGGYTF.

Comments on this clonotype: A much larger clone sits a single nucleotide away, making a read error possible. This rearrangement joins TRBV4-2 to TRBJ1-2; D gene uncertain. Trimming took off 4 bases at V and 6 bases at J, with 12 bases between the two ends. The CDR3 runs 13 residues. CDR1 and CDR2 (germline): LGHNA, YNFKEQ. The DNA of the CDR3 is TGTGCCAGCAGCCCGATGGGCGATGATGGCTACACCTTC. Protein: CASSPMGDDGYTF.

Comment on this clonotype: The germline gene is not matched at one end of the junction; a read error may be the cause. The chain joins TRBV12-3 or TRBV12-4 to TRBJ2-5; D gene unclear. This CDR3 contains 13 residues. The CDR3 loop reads CPSSFSGAETQYF. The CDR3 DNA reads TGTCCCAGCAGTTTTTCAGGCGCGGAGACCCAGTACTTC.

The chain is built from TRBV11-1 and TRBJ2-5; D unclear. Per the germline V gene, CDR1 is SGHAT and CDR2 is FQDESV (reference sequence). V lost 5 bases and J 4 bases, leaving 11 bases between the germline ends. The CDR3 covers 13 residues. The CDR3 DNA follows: TGTGCCAGCAGCCTACTGCCGCGAGAGACCCAGTACTTC. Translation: CASSLLPRETQYF. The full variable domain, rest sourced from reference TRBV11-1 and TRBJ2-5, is EAEVAQSPRYKITEKSQAVAFWCDPISGHATLYWYRQILGQGPELLVQFQDESVVDDSQLPKDRFSAERLKGVDSTLKIQPAELGDSAMYLCASSLLPRETQYFGPGTRLLVL.

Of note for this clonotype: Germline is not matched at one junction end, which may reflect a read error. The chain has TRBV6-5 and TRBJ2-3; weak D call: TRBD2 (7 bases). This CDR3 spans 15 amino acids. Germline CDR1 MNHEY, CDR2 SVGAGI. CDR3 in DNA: TGTGCCAGCAGGAGGGGGACTACCAACACATATACGCAGTATTTT. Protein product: CASRRGTTNTYTQYF.

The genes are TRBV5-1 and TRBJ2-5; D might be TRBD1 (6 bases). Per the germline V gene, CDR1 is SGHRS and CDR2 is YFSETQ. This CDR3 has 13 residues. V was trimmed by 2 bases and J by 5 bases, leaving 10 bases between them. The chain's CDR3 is CASSFTGPETQYF. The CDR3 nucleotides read TGCGCCAGCAGCTTCACAGGGCCGGAGACCCAGTACTTC. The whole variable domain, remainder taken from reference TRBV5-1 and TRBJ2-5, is KAGVTQTPRYLIKTRGQQVTLSCSPISGHRSVSWYQQTPGQGLQFLFEYFSETQRNKGNFPGRFSGRQFSNSRSEMNVSTLELGDSALYLCASSFTGPETQYFGPGTRLLVL.

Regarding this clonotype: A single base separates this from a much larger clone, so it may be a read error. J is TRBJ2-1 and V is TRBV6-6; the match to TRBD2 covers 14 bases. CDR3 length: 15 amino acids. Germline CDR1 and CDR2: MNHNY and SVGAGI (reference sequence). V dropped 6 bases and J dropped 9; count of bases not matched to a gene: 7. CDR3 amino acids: CASSPPGTSGGEQFF. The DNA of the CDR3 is TGTGCCAGCAGCCCCCCCGGGACTAGCGGGGGTGAGCAGTTCTTC.

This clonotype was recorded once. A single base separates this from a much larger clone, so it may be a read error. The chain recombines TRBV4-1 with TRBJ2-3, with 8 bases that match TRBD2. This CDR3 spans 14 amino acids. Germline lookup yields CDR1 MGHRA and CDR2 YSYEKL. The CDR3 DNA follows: TGCGCCAGCAGTGGGCGGGGGGCCACATATACGCAGTATTTT. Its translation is CASSGRGATYTQYF.

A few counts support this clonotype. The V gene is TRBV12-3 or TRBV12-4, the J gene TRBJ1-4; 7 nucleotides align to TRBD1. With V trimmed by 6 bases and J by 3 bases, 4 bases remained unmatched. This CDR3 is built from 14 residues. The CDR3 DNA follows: TGTGCCAGCAGCCCGGGACAGTCTAATGAAAAACTGTTTTTT. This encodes CASSPGQSNEKLFF.

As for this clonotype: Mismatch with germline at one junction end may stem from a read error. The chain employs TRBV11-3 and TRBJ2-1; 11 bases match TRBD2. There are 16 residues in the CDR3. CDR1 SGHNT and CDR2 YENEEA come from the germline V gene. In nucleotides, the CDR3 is TGTACCAGCAGCGTCCTAGCGGGGGGCCGGCTCAATAAGCAGTTCTTC. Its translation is CTSSVLAGGRLNKQFF.

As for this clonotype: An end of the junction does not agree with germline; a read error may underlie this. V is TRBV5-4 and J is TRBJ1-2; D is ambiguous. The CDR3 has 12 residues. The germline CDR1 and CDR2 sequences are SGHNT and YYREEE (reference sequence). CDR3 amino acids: CASNFQQADYTF. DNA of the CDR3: TGTGCTAGCAACTTTCAACAAGCTGACTACACCTTC.

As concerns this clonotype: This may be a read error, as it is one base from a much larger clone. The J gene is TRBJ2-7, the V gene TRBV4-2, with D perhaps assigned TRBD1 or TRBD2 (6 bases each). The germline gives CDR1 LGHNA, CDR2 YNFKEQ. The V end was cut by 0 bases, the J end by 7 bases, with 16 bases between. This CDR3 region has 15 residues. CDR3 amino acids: CASSQEAQGRQEQYF. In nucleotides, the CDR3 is TGTGCCAGCAGCCAAGAAGCGCAGGGGAGGCAGGAGCAGTACTTC.

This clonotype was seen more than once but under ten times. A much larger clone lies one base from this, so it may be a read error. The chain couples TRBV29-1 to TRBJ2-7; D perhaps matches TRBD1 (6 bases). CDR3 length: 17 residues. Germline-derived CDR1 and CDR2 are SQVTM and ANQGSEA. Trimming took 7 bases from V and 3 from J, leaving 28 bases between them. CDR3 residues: CSAGGSRDTVTYYEQYF. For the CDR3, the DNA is TGCAGCGCTGGGGGCTCCCGGGACACCGTTACCTACTACGAGCAGTACTTC.

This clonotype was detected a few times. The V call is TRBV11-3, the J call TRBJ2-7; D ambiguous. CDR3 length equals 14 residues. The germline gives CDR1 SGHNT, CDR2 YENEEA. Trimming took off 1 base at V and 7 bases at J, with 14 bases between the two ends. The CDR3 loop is CASSLGYSSAEQYF. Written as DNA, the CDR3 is TGTGCCAGCAGCTTAGGCTATTCGTCGGCTGAGCAGTACTTC.

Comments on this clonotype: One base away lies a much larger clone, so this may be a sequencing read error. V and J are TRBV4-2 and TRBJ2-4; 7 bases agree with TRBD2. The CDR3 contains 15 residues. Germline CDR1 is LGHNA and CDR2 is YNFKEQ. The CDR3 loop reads CVSSQVVSGLNIQYF. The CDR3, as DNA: TGTGTCAGCAGCCAAGTCGTTAGCGGGTTAAACATTCAGTACTTC.

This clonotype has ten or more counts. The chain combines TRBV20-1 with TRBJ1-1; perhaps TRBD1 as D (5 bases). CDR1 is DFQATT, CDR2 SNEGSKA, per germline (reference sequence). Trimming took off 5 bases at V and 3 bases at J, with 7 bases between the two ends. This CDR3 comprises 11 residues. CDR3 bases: TGCAGTGCTGGAGGGGACACTGAAGCTTTCTTT. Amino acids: CSAGGDTEAFF.

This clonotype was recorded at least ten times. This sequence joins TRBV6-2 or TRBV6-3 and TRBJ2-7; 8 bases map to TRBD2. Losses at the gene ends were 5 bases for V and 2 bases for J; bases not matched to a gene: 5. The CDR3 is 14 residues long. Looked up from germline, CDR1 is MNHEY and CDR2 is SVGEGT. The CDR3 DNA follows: TGTGCCAGCAGTAGACCGGGACTAGCCTACGAGCAGTACTTC. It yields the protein CASSRPGLAYEQYF.

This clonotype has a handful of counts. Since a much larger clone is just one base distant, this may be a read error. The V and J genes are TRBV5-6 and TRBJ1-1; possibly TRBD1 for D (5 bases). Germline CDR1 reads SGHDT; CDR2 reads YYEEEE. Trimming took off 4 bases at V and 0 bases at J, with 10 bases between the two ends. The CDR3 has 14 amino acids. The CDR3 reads CASSPRQLNTEAFF. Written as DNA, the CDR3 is TGTGCCAGCAGCCCTAGACAGCTGAACACTGAAGCTTTCTTT.

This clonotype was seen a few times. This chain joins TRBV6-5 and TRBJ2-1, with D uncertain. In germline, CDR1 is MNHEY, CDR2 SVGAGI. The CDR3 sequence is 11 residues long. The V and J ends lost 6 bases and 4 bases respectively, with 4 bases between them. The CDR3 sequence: CASSQYNEQFF. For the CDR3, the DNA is TGTGCCAGCAGCCAATACAATGAGCAGTTCTTC.